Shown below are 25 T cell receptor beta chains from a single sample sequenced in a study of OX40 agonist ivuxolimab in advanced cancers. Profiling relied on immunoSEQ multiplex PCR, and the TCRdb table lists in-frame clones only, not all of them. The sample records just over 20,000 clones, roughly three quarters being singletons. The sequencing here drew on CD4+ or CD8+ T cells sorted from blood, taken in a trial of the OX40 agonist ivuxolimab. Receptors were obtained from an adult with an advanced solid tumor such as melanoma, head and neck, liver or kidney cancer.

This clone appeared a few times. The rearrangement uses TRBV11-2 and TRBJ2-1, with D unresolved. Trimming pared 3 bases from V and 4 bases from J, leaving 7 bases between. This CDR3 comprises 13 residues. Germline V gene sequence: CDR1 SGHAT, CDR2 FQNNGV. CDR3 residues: CASSLGRYNEQFF. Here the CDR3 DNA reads TGTGCCAGCAGCTTGGGCAGATACAATGAGCAGTTCTTC. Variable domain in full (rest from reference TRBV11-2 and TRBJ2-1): EAGVAQSPRYKIIEKRQSVAFWCNPISGHATLYWYQQILGQGPKLLIQFQNNGVVDDSQLPKDRFSAERLKGVDSTLKIQPAKLEDSAVYLCASSLGRYNEQFFGPGTRLTVL.

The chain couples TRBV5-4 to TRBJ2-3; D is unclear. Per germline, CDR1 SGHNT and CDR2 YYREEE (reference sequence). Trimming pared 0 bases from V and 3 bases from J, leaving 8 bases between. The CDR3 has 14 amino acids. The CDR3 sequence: CASSLEGPTDTQYF. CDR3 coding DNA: TGTGCCAGCAGCTTGGAAGGACCGACAGATACGCAGTATTTT.

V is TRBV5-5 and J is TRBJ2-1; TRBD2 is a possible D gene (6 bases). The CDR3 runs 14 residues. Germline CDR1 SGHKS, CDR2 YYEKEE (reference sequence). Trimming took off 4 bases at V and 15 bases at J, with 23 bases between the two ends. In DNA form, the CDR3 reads TGTGCCAGCAGCCCCCGGGAGCGCTCCGGGATAGGGTTCTTC. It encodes CASSPRERSGIGFF.

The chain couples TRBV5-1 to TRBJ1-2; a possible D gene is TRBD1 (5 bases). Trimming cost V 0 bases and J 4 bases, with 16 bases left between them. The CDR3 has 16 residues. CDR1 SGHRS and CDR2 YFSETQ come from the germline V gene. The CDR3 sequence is CASSLGPQQVSYGYTF. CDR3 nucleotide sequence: TGCGCCAGCAGCTTGGGGCCCCAACAGGTCTCCTATGGCTACACCTTC.

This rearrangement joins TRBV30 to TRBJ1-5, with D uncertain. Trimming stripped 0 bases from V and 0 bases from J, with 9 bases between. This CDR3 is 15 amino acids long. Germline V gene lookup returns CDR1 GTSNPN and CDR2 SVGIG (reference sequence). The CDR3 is CAWSVGSYSNQPQHF. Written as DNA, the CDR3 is TGTGCCTGGAGTGTAGGCAGCTATAGCAATCAGCCCCAGCATTTT.

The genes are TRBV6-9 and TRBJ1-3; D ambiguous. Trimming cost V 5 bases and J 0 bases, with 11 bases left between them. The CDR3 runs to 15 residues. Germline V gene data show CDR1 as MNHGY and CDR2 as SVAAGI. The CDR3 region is CASSEIQYSGNTIYF. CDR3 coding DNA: TGTGCCAGCAGTGAAATTCAGTACTCTGGAAACACCATATATTTT.

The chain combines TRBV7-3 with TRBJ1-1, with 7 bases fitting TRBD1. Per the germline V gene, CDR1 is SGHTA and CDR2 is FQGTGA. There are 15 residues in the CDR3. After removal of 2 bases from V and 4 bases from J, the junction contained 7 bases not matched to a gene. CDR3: CASSLLGGRATEAFF. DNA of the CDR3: TGTGCCAGCAGCTTATTAGGGGGCAGGGCCACTGAAGCTTTCTTT.

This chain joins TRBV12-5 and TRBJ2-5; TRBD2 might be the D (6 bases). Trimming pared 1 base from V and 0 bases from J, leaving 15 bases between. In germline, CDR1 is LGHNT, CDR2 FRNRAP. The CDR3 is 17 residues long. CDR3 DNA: TGTGCTAGTGGTTTGGCCCAAAGCCGGGACTACCAAGAGACCCAGTACTTC. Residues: CASGLAQSRDYQETQYF.

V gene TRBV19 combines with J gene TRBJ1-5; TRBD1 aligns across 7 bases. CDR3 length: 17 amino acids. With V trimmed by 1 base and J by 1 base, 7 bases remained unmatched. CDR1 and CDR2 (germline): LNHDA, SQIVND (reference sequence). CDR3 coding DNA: TGTGCCAGTAGTATAGTGAAAGGGGGCGTGAGCAATCAGCCCCAGCATTTT. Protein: CASSIVKGGVSNQPQHF.

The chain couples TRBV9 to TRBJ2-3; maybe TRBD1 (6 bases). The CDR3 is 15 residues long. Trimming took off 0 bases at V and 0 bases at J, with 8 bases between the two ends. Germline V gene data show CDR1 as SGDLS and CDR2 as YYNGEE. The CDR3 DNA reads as TGTGCCAGCAGCGTAGCAGGGGCTAGCACAGATACGCAGTATTTT. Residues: CASSVAGASTDTQYF.

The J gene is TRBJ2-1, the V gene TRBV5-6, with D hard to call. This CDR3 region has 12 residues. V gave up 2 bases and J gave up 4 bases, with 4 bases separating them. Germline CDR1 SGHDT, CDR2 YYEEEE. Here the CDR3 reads CASSLPYNEQFF. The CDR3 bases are TGTGCCAGCAGCTTACCTTACAATGAGCAGTTCTTC. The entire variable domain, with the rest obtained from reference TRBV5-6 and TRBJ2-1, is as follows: DAGVTQSPTHLIKTRGQQVTLRCSPKSGHDTVSWYQQALGQGPQFIFQYYEEEERQRGNFPDRFSGHQFPNYSSELNVNALLLGDSALYLCASSLPYNEQFFGPGTRLTVL.

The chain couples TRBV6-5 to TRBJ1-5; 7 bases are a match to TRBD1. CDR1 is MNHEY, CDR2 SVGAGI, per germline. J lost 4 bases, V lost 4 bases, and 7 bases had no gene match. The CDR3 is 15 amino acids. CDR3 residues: CASSLQGQGNQPQHF. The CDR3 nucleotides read TGTGCCAGCAGTTTACAGGGGCAGGGAAATCAGCCCCAGCATTTT.

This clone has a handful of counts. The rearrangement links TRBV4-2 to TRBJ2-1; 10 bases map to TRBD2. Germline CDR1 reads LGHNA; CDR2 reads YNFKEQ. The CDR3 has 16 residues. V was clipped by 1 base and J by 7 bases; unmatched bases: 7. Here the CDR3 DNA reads TGTGCCAGCAGCCAAGTCCAGCGGGGGGGGCATAATGAGCAGTTCTTC. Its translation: CASSQVQRGGHNEQFF.

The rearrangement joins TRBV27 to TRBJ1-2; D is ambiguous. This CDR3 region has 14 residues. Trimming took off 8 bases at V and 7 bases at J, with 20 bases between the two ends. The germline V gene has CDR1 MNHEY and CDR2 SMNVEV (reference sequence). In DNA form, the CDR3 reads TGTGCCAGCCGGAGTGGGCGCGAGAGAGGTGGCTACACCTTC. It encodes CASRSGRERGGYTF.

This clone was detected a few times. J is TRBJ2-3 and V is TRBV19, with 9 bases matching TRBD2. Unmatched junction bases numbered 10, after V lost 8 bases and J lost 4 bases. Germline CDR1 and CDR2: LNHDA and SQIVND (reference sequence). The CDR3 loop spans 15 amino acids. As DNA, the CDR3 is TGTGCCAGTCGGGACCGCGGGGGGGCTGCAGATACGCAGTATTTT. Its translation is CASRDRGGAADTQYF.

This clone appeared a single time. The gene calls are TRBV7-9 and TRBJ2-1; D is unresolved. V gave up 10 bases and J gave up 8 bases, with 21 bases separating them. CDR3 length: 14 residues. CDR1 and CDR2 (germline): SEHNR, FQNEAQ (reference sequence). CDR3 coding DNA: TGTGCCACCGGCGGATTTGGTTCCGTCCATGAGCAGTTCTTC. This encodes CATGGFGSVHEQFF.

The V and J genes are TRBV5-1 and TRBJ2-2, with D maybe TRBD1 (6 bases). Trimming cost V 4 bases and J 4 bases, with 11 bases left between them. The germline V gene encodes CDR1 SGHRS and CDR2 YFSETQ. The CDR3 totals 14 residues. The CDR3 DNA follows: TGCGCCAGCAGCGTGGACAGATTCACCGGGGAGCTGTTTTTT. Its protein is CASSVDRFTGELFF.

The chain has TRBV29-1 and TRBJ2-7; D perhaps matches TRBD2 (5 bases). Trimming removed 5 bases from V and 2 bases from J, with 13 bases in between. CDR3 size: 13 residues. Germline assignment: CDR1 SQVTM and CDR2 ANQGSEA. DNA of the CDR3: TGCAGCGTTAAGGACTCAACTACCTACGAGCAGTACTTC. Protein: CSVKDSTTYEQYF.

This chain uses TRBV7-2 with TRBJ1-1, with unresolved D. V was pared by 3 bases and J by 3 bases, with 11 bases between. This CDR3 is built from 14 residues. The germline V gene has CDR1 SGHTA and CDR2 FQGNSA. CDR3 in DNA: TGTGCCAGCAGCTTTGGACCGACGTACACTGAAGCTTTCTTT. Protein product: CASSFGPTYTEAFF.

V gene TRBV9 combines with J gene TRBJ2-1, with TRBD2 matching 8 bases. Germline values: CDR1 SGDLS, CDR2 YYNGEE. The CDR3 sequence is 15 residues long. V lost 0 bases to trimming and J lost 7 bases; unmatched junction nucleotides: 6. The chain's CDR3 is CASSVVAGGRNEQFF. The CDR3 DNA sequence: TGTGCCAGCAGCGTAGTTGCGGGGGGACGAAATGAGCAGTTCTTC. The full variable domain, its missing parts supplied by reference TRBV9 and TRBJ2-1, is DSGVTQTPKHLITATGQRVTLRCSPRSGDLSVYWYQQSLDQGLQFLIQYYNGEERAKGNILERFSAQQFPDLHSELNLSSLELGDSALYFCASSVVAGGRNEQFFGPGTRLTVL.

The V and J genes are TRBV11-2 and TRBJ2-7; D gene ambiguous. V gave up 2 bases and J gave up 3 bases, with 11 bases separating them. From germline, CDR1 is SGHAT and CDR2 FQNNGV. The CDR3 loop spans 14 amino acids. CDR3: CASSLLGLVYEQYF. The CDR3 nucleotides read TGTGCCAGCAGCTTACTCGGGTTGGTCTACGAGCAGTACTTC.

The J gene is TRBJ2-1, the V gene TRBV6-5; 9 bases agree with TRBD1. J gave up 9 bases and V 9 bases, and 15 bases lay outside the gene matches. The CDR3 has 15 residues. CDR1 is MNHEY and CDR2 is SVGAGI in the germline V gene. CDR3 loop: CASGEKQGAYSEQFF. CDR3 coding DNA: TGTGCCAGTGGGGAGAAACAGGGGGCTTATAGTGAGCAGTTCTTC.

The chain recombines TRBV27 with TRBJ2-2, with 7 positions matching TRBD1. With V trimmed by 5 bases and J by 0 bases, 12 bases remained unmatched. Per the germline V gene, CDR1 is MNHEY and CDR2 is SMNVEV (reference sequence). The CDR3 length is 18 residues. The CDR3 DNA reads TGTGCCAGCAGTCCCTACCGGACAGGAGCCGCGAACACCGGGGAGCTGTTTTTT. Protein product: CASSPYRTGAANTGELFF.

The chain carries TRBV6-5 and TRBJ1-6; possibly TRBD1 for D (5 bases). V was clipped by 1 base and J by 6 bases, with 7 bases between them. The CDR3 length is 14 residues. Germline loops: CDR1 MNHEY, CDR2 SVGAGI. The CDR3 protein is CASSYWGSNSPLHF. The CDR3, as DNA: TGTGCCAGCAGTTACTGGGGGAGTAATTCACCCCTCCACTTT.

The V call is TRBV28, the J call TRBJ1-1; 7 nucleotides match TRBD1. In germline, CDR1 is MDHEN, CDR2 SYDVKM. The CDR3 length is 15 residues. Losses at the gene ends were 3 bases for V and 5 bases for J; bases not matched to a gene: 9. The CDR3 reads CASSFPQGEGTEAFF. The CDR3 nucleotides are TGTGCCAGCAGTTTTCCCCAGGGGGAGGGGACTGAAGCTTTCTTT.